The present TCR beta chain was sequenced within a study of shared clonotypes between healthy human individuals. Trimming took 6 bases from V and 4 from J, leaving 7 bases between them. The CDR3 runs to 11 residues. Per germline, CDR1 LNHDA and CDR2 SQIVND (reference sequence). CD8 cells classed as naive were CD45RO-negative and positively selected for CCR7, excluding terminally differentiated effector memory CD45RA+ cells. The donors, all of them Caucasian adults, lived in Nashville, Tennessee. Clones were read by immunoSEQ multiplex PCR, and TCRdb kept only the in-frame ones, dropping some. The repertoire has nearly 2 million clones, just under 95% of them found once; the top ten carry approximately 1.2%.

Material: naive CD8+ T cells sorted from blood. The gene calls are TRBV19 and TRBJ2-7; D remains unclear. The sequence came from a man aged 18-30 years in good health. The CDR3 DNA sequence: TGTGCCAGTAGAAATGGGTACGAGCAGTACTTC. It specifies CASRNGYEQYF.